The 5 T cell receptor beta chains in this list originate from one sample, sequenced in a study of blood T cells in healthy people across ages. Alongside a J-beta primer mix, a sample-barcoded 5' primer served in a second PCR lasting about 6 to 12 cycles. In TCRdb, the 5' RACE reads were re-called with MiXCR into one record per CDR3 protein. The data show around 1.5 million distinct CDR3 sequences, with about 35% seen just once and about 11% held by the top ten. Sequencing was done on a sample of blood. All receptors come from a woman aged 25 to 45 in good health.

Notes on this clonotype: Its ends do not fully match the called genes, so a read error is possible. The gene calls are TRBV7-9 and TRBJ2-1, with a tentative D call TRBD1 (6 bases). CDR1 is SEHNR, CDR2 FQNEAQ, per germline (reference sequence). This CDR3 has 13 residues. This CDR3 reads CAGSLSATGKQFF. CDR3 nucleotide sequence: TGTGCCGGCAGCCTGAGTGCCACAGGGAAGCAGTTCTTC.

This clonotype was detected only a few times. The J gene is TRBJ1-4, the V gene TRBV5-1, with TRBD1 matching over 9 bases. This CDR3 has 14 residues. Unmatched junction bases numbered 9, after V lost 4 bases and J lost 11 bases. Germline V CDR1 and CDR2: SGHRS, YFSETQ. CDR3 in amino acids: CASSPGGQGMKLFF. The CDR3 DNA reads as TGCGCCAGCAGCCCCGGGGGACAGGGAATGAAACTGTTTTTT.

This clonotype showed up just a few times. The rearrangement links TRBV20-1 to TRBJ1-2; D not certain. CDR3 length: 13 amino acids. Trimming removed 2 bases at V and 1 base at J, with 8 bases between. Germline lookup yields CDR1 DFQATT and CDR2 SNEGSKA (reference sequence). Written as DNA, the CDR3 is TGCAGTGCTAGACCGGTCGATAACTATGGCTACACCTTC. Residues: CSARPVDNYGYTF.

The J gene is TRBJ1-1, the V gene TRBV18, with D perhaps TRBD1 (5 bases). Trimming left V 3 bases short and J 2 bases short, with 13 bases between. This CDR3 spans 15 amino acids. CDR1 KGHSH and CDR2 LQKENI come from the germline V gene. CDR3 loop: CASSPQVTGNTEAFF. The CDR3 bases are TGTGCCAGCTCACCTCAGGTTACAGGTAACACTGAAGCTTTCTTT.

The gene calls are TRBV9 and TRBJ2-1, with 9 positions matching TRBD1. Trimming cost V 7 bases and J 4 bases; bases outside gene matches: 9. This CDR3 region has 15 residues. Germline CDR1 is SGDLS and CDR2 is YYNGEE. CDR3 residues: CASGTGTGRYNEQFF. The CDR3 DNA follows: TGTGCCAGCGGTACCGGGACAGGGCGGTACAATGAGCAGTTCTTC.